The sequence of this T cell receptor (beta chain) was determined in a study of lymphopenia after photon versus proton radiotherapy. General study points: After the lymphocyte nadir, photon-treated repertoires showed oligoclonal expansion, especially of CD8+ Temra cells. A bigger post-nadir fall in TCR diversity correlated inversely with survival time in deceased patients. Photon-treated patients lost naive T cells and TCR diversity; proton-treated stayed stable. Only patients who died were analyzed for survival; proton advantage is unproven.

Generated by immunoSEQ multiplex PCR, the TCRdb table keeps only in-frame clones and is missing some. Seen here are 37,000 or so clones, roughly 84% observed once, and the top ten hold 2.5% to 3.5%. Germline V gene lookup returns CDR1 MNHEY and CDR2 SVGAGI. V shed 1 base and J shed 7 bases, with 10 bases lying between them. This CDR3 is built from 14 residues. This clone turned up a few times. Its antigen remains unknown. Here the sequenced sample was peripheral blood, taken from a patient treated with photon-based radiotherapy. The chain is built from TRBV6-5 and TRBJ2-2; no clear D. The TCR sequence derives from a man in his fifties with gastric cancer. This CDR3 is CASSYLSRFGELFF. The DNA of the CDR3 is TGTGCCAGCAGTTACTTATCTCGGTTCGGGGAGCTGTTTTTT.